The clone carrying this T cell receptor beta chain has a single count. What it binds is unknown. Per the original methods: After removing out-of-frame reads, 2 million to 2.5 million distinct TCRbeta sequences remained. Clones were read by immunoSEQ multiplex PCR, and TCRdb kept only the in-frame ones, dropping some. V, J and clone size were drawn from that table, and D and trimming were deduced from the DNA. Of 55,000 to 75,000 clones listed, approximately 78% are singletons. Germline V gene lookup returns CDR1 SGHTA and CDR2 FQGNSA. V was pared by 5 bases and J by 5 bases, with 25 bases between. CDR3 length: 18 amino acids. The sort gate was single viable CD3+CD4+CD8-CD45RO+ cells for memory CD4+ T cells. This entry is derived from a study of memory CD4+ T cells and cytomegalovirus serostatus. About the research overall: Of the healthy Belgian adults, fewer than 10 were CMV seropositive and 20 to 30 seronegative.

Study-level points and caveats: CD4+ memory repertoires contained about 40% of the 164 reported CMV TCRbeta sequences. The CMV-associated TCR signature appears largely within the CD4+ memory repertoire.

V and J are TRBV7-2 and TRBJ2-1, with D perhaps given as TRBD1 or TRBD2 (6 bases each). The TCR was taken from an adult in good health and CMV-seronegative. Specimen: memory CD4+ T cells from blood. The DNA of the CDR3 is TGTGCCAGCAGCCCCGCTGCGATTTGGAGGGGGGACGACAATGAGCAGTTCTTC. This codes for CASSPAAIWRGDDNEQFF.